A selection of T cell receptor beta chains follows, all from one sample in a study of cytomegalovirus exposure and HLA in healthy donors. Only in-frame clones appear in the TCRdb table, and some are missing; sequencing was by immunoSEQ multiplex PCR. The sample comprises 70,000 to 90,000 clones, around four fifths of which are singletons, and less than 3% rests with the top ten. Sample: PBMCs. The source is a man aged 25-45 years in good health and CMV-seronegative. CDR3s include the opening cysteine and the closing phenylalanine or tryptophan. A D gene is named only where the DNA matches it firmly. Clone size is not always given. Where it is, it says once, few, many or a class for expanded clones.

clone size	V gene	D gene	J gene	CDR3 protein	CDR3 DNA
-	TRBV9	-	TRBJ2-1	CASSVANVDEQFF	TGTGCCAGCAGCGTAGCTAACGTCGATGAGCAGTTCTTC
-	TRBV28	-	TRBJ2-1	CASSPGGISYNEQFF	TGTGCCAGCAGCCCCGGGGGAATCTCCTACAATGAGCAGTTCTTC
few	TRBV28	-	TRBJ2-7	CATKETGLPYEQYF	TGTGCCACCAAAGAGACAGGCCTTCCCTACGAGCAGTACTTC
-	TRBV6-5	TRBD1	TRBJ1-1	CASSLSGTGWTEAFF	TGTGCCAGCAGTTTATCCGGGACAGGATGGACTGAAGCTTTCTTT
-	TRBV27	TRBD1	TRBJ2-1	CASSPQTGWVNEQFF	TGTGCCAGCAGTCCACAGACAGGGTGGGTAAATGAGCAGTTCTTC
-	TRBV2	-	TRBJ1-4	CASSDRDPTNEKLFF	TGTGCCAGCAGTGATAGAGATCCAACTAATGAAAAACTGTTTTTT
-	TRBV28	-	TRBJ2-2	CASSFLPYLALQNTGELFF	TGTGCCAGCAGTTTCCTCCCCTATCTAGCCCTACAGAACACCGGGGAGCTGTTTTTT
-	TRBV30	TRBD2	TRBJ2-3	CAWRGLAGADTQYF	TGTGCCTGGAGGGGACTAGCGGGAGCAGATACGCAGTATTTT
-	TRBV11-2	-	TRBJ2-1	CASSPRWSYNEQFF	TGTGCCAGCAGCCCTAGATGGTCCTACAATGAGCAGTTCTTC
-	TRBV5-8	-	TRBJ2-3	CASSYRQAIGTDTQYF	TGTGCCAGCAGCTACAGACAGGCTATTGGCACAGATACGCAGTATTTT
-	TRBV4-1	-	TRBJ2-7	CASSQVAGSSYEQYF	TGCGCCAGCAGCCAAGTGGCAGGGTCCTCCTACGAGCAGTACTTC
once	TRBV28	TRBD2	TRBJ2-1	CASRPISGRRHEQFF	TGTGCCAGCAGGCCTATTAGCGGGAGGAGGCATGAGCAGTTCTTC
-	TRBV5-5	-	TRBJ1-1	CASSFILLNTEAFF	TGTGCCAGCAGCTTCATACTCCTGAACACTGAAGCTTTCTTT
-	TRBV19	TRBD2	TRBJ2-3	CASRLAGIKDTQYF	TGTGCCAGTAGACTAGCGGGAATCAAAGATACGCAGTATTTT
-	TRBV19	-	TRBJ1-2	CASSLRPDSNYGYTF	TGTGCCAGTAGTCTCAGGCCGGACTCGAACTATGGCTACACCTTC
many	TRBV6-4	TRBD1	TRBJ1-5	CASSRAGQGANQPQHF	TGTGCCAGCAGCCGAGCGGGACAGGGGGCAAATCAGCCCCAGCATTTT
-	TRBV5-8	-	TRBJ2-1	CASSRLGSSYNEQFF	TGTGCCAGCAGCCGGTTAGGGAGCTCCTACAATGAGCAGTTCTTC
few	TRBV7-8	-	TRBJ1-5	CASSQNRVSNQPQHF	TGTGCCAGCAGTCAAAACAGGGTTAGCAATCAGCCCCAGCATTTT
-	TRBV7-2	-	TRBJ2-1	CASSLDHRGGLTKQFF	TGTGCCAGCAGCTTAGATCACAGGGGGGGACTTACCAAGCAGTTCTTC
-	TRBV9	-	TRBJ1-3	CASSVEGAGNTIYF	TGTGCCAGCAGCGTAGAAGGGGCTGGAAACACCATATATTTT
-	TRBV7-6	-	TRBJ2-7	CASSQSGGGYEQYF	TGTGCCAGCAGCCAGAGCGGAGGAGGGTACGAGCAGTACTTC
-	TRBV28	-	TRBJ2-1	CASSSRGPDRGEQFF	TGTGCCAGCAGTTCGCGGGGGCCTGATAGAGGTGAGCAGTTCTTC
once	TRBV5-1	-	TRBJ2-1	CASSLIDSGSYNEQFF	TGCGCCAGCAGCTTGATAGATAGCGGATCCTACAATGAGCAGTTCTTC
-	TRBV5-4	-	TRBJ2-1	CASSTTPGEQFF	TGTGCCAGCAGCACCACCCCGGGTGAGCAGTTCTTC
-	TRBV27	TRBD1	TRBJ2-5	CASSLQPGQRTQYF	TGTGCCAGCAGTTTACAACCGGGACAGCGGACCCAGTACTTC
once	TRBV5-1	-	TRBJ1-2	CASSLAQTILNYGYTF	TGCGCCAGCAGCTTGGCGCAGACTATACTTAACTATGGCTACACCTTC
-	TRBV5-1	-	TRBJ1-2	CASTFTLGDYGYTF	TGCGCCAGCACCTTTACCCTAGGAGATTATGGCTACACCTTC
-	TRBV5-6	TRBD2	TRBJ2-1	CASSLAASGDYNEQFF	TGTGCCAGCAGCTTGGCCGCTAGCGGGGACTACAATGAGCAGTTCTTC
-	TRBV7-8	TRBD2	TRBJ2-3	CASSLAPSGGLDTQYF	TGTGCCAGCAGCTTAGCCCCTAGCGGGGGGCTCGATACGCAGTATTTT
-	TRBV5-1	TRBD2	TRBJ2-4	CASSLTSGRGNLAKNIQYF	TGCGCCAGCAGCTTGACTAGCGGGAGGGGGAACCTAGCCAAAAACATTCAGTACTTC
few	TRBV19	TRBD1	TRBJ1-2	CASSLDRQSTSYTF	TGTGCCAGTAGCTTGGACAGGCAAAGCACTTCCTACACCTTC
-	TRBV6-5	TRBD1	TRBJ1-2	CASSTNGGQKGYTF	TGTGCCAGCAGCACGAATGGGGGACAGAAAGGCTACACCTTC
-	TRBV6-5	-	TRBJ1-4	CASTQIQGEKLFF	TGTGCCAGCACCCAGATCCAGGGTGAAAAACTGTTTTTT
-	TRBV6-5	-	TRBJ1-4	CASSRWPQEEKLFF	TGTGCCAGCAGTCGATGGCCCCAAGAAGAAAAACTGTTTTTT
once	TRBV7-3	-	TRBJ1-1	CASSWTVNTEAFF	TGTGCCAGCAGCTGGACAGTGAACACTGAAGCTTTCTTT
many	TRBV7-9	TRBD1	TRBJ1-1	CASSSGFGQGRFGTEAFF	TGTGCCAGCAGCTCTGGTTTTGGACAGGGGCGGTTTGGCACTGAAGCTTTCTTT
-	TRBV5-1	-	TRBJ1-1	CASSSRGTDTEAFF	TGCGCCAGCAGCAGTCGAGGCACGGACACTGAAGCTTTCTTT
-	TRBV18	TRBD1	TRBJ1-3	CASSPFLRRDRGPGNTIYF	TGTGCCAGCTCACCATTCCTCCGGAGAGACAGGGGGCCTGGAAACACCATATATTTT
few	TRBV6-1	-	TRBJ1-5	CASSRDTGNQPQHF	TGTGCCAGCAGCCGGGACACCGGCAATCAGCCCCAGCATTTT
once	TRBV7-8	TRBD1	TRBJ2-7	CASSLARDRTYEQYF	TGTGCCAGCAGCTTAGCGAGGGACAGGACCTACGAGCAGTACTTC
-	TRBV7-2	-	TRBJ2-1	CASSRRLPPDNEQFF	TGTGCCAGCAGCCGCAGGCTACCCCCCGACAATGAGCAGTTCTTC
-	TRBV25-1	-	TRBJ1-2	CASSLETAHGYTF	TGTGCCAGCAGTCTAGAGACAGCGCATGGCTACACCTTC
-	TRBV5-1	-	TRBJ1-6	CASSSRGSSYNSPLHF	TGCGCCAGCAGCTCCCGGGGGAGCTCCTATAATTCACCCCTCCACTTT
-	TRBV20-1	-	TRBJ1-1	CSARDEPEAFF	TGCAGTGCTAGAGATGAGCCTGAAGCTTTCTTT
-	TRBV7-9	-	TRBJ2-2	CAHGPETWTGELFF	TGTGCCCACGGCCCGGAGACTTGGACCGGGGAGCTGTTTTTT
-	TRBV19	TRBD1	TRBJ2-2	CASSIAGTGGYTGELFF	TGTGCCAGTAGTATTGCAGGGACAGGGGGCTACACCGGGGAGCTGTTTTTT
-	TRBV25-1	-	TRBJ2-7	CASTPGCYEQYF	TGTGCCAGCACCCCCGGGTGCTACGAGCAGTACTTC
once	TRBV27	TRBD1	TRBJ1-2	CASSFLFGRDRVEGYTF	TGTGCCAGCAGTTTCCTTTTTGGGCGGGACAGGGTTGAAGGCTACACCTTC
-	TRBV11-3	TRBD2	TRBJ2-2	CASSLVAGLATGELFF	TGTGCCAGCAGCTTAGTGGCCGGACTAGCAACCGGGGAGCTGTTTTTT
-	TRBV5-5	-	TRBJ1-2	CASSWGGHTNYGYTF	TGTGCCAGCAGCTGGGGGGGACACACCAACTATGGCTACACCTTC
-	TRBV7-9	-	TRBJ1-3	CASSPQSWSGNTIYF	TGTGCCAGCAGCCCCCAGTCCTGGTCTGGAAACACCATATATTTT
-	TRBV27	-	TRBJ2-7	CASSLFAETYEQYF	TGTGCCAGCAGTTTATTTGCAGAAACCTACGAGCAGTACTTC
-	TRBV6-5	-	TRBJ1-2	CASSYSRGSGYTF	TGTGCCAGCAGTTACTCGAGAGGGAGTGGCTACACCTTC
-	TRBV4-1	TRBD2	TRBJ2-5	CASSRVILAGGETQYF	TGCGCCAGCAGCCGGGTGATCTTAGCGGGAGGGGAGACCCAGTACTTC